What follows is one T cell receptor beta chain and its context. This sample stems from a study of preoperative IRX-2 immunotherapy in early breast cancer. The length of the CDR3 is 16 residues. The trim removed 0 bases at V and 5 bases at J, leaving 8 bases unmatched. The germline gives CDR1 MNHNY, CDR2 SVGAGI (reference sequence). Specified treatment: preoperative locoregional IRX-2 cytokine immunotherapy. Patients received preoperative, locoregional IRX-2 cytokine immunotherapy in a phase Ib study. Sequenced by immunoSEQ multiplex PCR; TCRdb stores in-frame clones only, minus some. The sample holds 40,000 or so clones, approximately 94% seen once.

The source is a human donor with breast cancer. Specimen: tumor tissue, collected after IRX-2 immunotherapy. This rearrangement joins TRBV6-6 to TRBJ2-7, with 9 bases aligning to TRBD1. In nucleotides, the CDR3 is TGTGCCAGCAGTTACTCTCGGGGACAGGGCCCTGACGAGCAGTACTTC. Translation gives CASSYSRGQGPDEQYF.